These T cell receptor beta chains were read from a single sample in a study of CD8 T cells in Susac syndrome. TCRdb re-called the immunoSEQ multiplex PCR reads with MiXCR, one entry per CDR3 protein. The sample includes some 200,000 distinct CDR3 sequences, 95% of them seen just once. What was sequenced was CD4+ T cells from PBMCs. These receptors came from a human donor with multiple sclerosis. Each CDR3 is given with its conserved first and last residue. Each record gives: clone size, J gene, V gene, D gene, CDR3 DNA, CDR3 protein. The D gene is left open where the match is weak. The listing skips clone size in some rows; elsewhere it reads once, few, many or a size class.

. | TRBJ2-7 | TRBV5-1 | . | TGCGCCAGCAGGGGGGATGTGTCCTACGAGCAGTACTTC | CASRGDVSYEQYF
. | TRBJ2-6 | TRBV14 | . | TGTGCCAGCAGCCCCCCGACCGGTCCTGGGGCCAACGTCCTGACTTTC | CASSPPTGPGANVLTF
. | TRBJ2-7 | TRBV18 | . | TGTGCCAGCTCACCACCGGGGGGACACCTGGGAGTGGAGCAGTACTTC | CASSPPGGHLGVEQYF
few | TRBJ2-7 | TRBV11-2 | . | TGTGCCAGCAGCTTAGTTTACTACGAGCAGTACTTC | CASSLVYYEQYF
. | TRBJ2-1 | TRBV25-1 | TRBD1 | TGTGCCAGCAGGGTGGGGGACAGAGGGAGCTTTTTCTTC | CASRVGDRGSFFF
. | TRBJ2-7 | TRBV30 | . | TGTGCCTTAAGTAGGCCCAGCGAGCAGTACTTC | CALSRPSEQYF
. | TRBJ2-2 | TRBV11-3 | TRBD1 | TGTGCCAGCAGACAGGGGCGGAACACCGGGGAGCTGTTTTTT | CASRQGRNTGELFF
. | TRBJ2-7 | TRBV14 | . | TGTGCCAGCAGCCGGGACCGAGCTACAGAGCAGTACTTC | CASSRDRATEQYF
. | TRBJ2-7 | TRBV29-1 | . | TGCAGCGTTCAGGTTAGCGGACTGCCTAGGGAGCAGTACTTC | CSVQVSGLPREQYF
. | TRBJ1-2 | TRBV7-9 | . | TGTGCCAGCAGCTTCTCAGGGAGAGCTAACTATGGCTACACCTTC | CASSFSGRANYGYTF
. | TRBJ2-5 | TRBV27 | . | TGTGCCAGCAGCAGGAAATACCAAGAGACCCAGTACTTC | CASSRKYQETQYF
. | TRBJ2-1 | TRBV30 | TRBD2 | TGTGCCTGGGGAAAAGCGGGGGGGATGACCTACAATGAGCAGTTCTTC | CAWGKAGGMTYNEQFF
. | TRBJ2-7 | TRBV2 | . | TGTGCCAGCAGTGAAGCGGGCACAGTAGACTTC | CASSEAGTVDF
. | TRBJ2-3 | TRBV11-2 | . | TGTGCCAGCAGACCCGGGCCCACAGATACGCAGTATTTT | CASRPGPTDTQYF
. | TRBJ2-2 | TRBV30 | . | TGTGCCTGGAGCCCCTCCGGGACCGGGGAGCTGTTTTTT | CAWSPSGTGELFF
. | TRBJ2-1 | TRBV29-1 | . | TGCAGCGTCGGCCTACGTCCTAAGCAGTTCTTC | CSVGLRPKQFF
. | TRBJ1-4 | TRBV20-1 | . | TGCAGTGCTAGAGTAAGGGACGAAAAACTGTTTTTT | CSARVRDEKLFF
. | TRBJ2-3 | TRBV12-3/TRBV12-4 | TRBD2 | TGTGCCAGCAGTCGAGAGGAGCGTTTACTAGCGGAACGCACAGATACGCAGTATTTT | CASSREERLLAERTDTQYF
. | TRBJ2-1 | TRBV6-1 | TRBD2 | TGTGCCAGCAGTCCGGGACTAGCGGGAGGTGGTCGCAATGAGCAGTTCTTC | CASSPGLAGGGRNEQFF
. | TRBJ1-6 | TRBV7-9 | . | TGTGCCAGCAGCTTAGGACGGCAGAGCTATTCACCCCTCCACTTT | CASSLGRQSYSPLHF
. | TRBJ2-5 | TRBV7-8 | TRBD1 | TGTGCCAGCAGCCCAAGGACAGGGGCCCCCGCGACCCAGTACTTC | CASSPRTGAPATQYF
few | TRBJ2-7 | TRBV14 | TRBD1 | TGTGCCAGCAGCCCCCGGACAGGGAGCTACGAGCAGTACTTC | CASSPRTGSYEQYF
. | TRBJ2-2 | TRBV30 | . | TGTGCCTGGAGTGTGACAAACACCGGGGAGCTGTTTTTT | CAWSVTNTGELFF
. | TRBJ2-2 | TRBV3-1 | . | TGTGCCAGCAGCCAAGATCTAGTAACCGGGGAGCTGTTTTTT | CASSQDLVTGELFF
. | TRBJ2-1 | TRBV5-4 | TRBD2 | TGTGCCAGCAGCTTGAGCGGGGGGCCCTACAATGAGCAGTTCTTC | CASSLSGGPYNEQFF
. | TRBJ2-1 | TRBV9 | TRBD2 | TGTGCCAGCAGCGTAGGGACTAGCGGGAAGTACAATGAGCAGTTCTTC | CASSVGTSGKYNEQFF
. | TRBJ2-5 | TRBV28 | TRBD1 | TGTGCCAGCAGTTTCCCCGACAGGGGGCATGAGACCCAGTACTTC | CASSFPDRGHETQYF
. | TRBJ2-1 | TRBV4-1 | TRBD2 | TGCGCCAGCAGCCAAGTAGCGGGAGGGCCCTCGAGTGAGCAGTTCTTC | CASSQVAGGPSSEQFF
. | TRBJ1-2 | TRBV14 | . | TGTGCCAGCAGCGCAGGGACCGAGTATGGCTACACCTTC | CASSAGTEYGYTF
. | TRBJ1-5 | TRBV11-2 | . | TGTGCCAGCAGCCTCGTGGGCGGGGGTCAGCCCCAGCATTTT | CASSLVGGGQPQHF
. | TRBJ2-2 | TRBV7-3 | . | TGTGCCAGCAGCCGGAGCCGGGACAACACCGGGGAGCTGTTTTTT | CASSRSRDNTGELFF
once | TRBJ1-2 | TRBV6-6 | TRBD1 | TGTGCCAGCACCGCCGGACAGGGCAACTATGGCTACACCTTC | CASTAGQGNYGYTF
. | TRBJ1-6 | TRBV6-1 | . | TGTGCCAGCTCCACCAGTCGGAATTCACCCCTCCACTTT | CASSTSRNSPLHF
. | TRBJ1-2 | TRBV20-1 | TRBD1 | TGCAGTGCTAGAGACCGGACAGGGAACACCTTC | CSARDRTGNTF
. | TRBJ2-3 | TRBV29-1 | . | TGCAGCGTTGATCTGACTAGCACAGATACGCAGTATTTT | CSVDLTSTDTQYF
. | TRBJ1-4 | TRBV30 | TRBD1 | TGTGCCTGGACCCGGACAGGAGCAACTAATGAAAAACTGTTTTTT | CAWTRTGATNEKLFF
. | TRBJ1-6 | TRBV27 | TRBD1 | TGTGCCAGCAGGACAGGGGGTTCACCCCTCCACTTT | CASRTGGSPLHF
. | TRBJ1-1 | TRBV30 | . | TGTGCCTGGAGTGTATCAGAGAACACTGAAGCTTTCTTT | CAWSVSENTEAFF
. | TRBJ2-1 | TRBV10-3 | TRBD2 | TGTGCCATCAGGAACCTAGCGGGAGGGGGCAATGAGCAGTTCTTC | CAIRNLAGGGNEQFF
. | TRBJ2-5 | TRBV4-1 | TRBD2 | TGCGCCAGCAGCCAAGATGAAGCGGGAGTAGGGCAAGAGACCCAGTACTTC | CASSQDEAGVGQETQYF